Included here is one TCR beta chain sequence, with context. There is no known antigen for this receptor. No much larger clonotype is one base removed from it; base qualities were not supplied. This sample was taken from a study of cytomegalovirus exposure and HLA in healthy donors (dated by TCRdb to the late 2010s). Describing the broader study: An earlier analysis of approximately 550 of the donors reported about 250 Gb of sequence data and 120 million or so unique TCR beta sequences from around 200 million T cells. Roughly 300 gigabases of sequencing data and tens of millions of unique TCR sequences were included in an early release covering roughly 700 HLA-typed donors. Donor age, sex, ethnicity and CMV serostatus were collected together with the repertoire data. A later genetic analysis took genome-wide SNP genotypes for about 55% of the 666 donors and used that subset as a discovery cohort. The T cell repertoires of some 670 subjects were profiled by immunosequencing and related to cytomegalovirus serostatus. The later analysis used no new phenotypic data to find candidate immune exposures, relying instead on TCR beta sequences and their occurrence across donors. Typing coverage varied by locus: roughly 629-630 donors for A, B, C, DRB1 and DQB1; approximately 500 for DQA1; around 570 for DPA1; roughly 450 for DPB1. Class I and class II HLA loci were covered by the typing at four-digit resolution. In addition to the first cohort of about 650 subjects, a separate validation cohort of 130 or so different subjects was used. Every repertoire in the discovery cohort had been generated on one and the same sequencing platform. On average, around 240,000 unique TCR beta nucleotide sequences were sequenced per donor among 350 to 400 genotyped donors of the cohort, with around 19% of those sequences being non-productive. To decide whether each TCR beta V gene segment behaved as functional or pseudogenic, an earlier analysis of some 600 of the donors relied on high-throughput TCR beta sequencing. The study aimed to test whether cataloging public T cell receptors could reveal signatures of past pathogen exposure. A later analysis re-analyzed previously published TCR beta repertoires from approximately 700 donors and added high-resolution HLA genotyping to study TCR occurrence patterns. A handful of DR-DQ haplotypes were handled as single units for association and clustering because linkage in the cohort was strong. Of the roughly 400 genotyped donors, 65% to 90% were placed in the genetic ancestry cluster associated with self-reported Caucasian donors. To predict cytomegalovirus infection status, the study brought together high-throughput TCR immunosequencing, statistical association of individual TCRs with disease status, and machine learning. The investigation overall reported the following: Several of the top co-occurrence clusters appeared to be linked to parvovirus B19, influenza, CMV and Epstein-Barr virus, according to a later analysis. An association between a missense DCLRE1C variant and V-gene and J-gene trimming of TCR beta chains was found in a later genetic analysis and replicated in an independent cohort. Compared with the roughly 670-donor mean, donors in an Asian-associated ancestry cluster had fewer N-insertions in productive TCRs, according to a later genetic analysis. A group of highly shared sequence variants was considered likely to be a technical artifact of the sequencing pipeline. Specific HLA alleles were associated with 16,951 TCR beta sequences at a false discovery rate of 0.05 in a later analysis. A later analysis found that TCR association rates varied across HLA loci, with DRB1 alleles showing the most associated TCRs and HLA-C alleles the fewest. While some public TCRs were present in many individuals, most TCR sequences turned up only very rarely across donors. The authors suggested that the approach could potentially be generalized to other disease states and immunological phenotypes. Roughly uniform sequencing depth across donors was assumed in presence/absence analyses, although this assumption may not hold. Some IMGT-functional V segments, including TRBV6-2 and TRBV6-3, could not be told apart with the 87-base-pair reads, so those segments were excluded. Three of the identified cytomegalovirus-associated TCR beta chains were confirmed in vitro to be specific for cytomegalovirus antigens. A further reported finding was that TCR beta sequences accurately predicted the HLA-A and HLA-B alleles for most subjects in the first cohort. The cohort was sequenced for TCR beta chains only, and without alpha or paired-chain data the features that could be detected were limited. In both the original and validation cohorts, the classifier was reported to diagnose cytomegalovirus status with high specificity and sensitivity. Because counts were too low, 15 or so rarely observed V segments, including chromosome 9 orphons, were excluded from the earlier analysis of around 640 of the donors. HLA typing was unavailable for some donors at each locus, so association tests used only the typed subset. Broadly in line with IMGT annotations, most TCR beta V segments showed up in productive rearrangements about 87% or about 30% of the time in an earlier analysis of roughly 590 of the donors. Immune exposure information for the cohort was limited to CMV serostatus. A later analysis found that most CMV-associated TCR beta chains appeared HLA-restricted, with HLA associations seemingly driven largely by CMV exposure. Strong co-occurrence of HLA alleles, especially DR and DQ, made assigning TCR associations to individual alleles difficult. The study gave a list of about 170 TCR beta chains associated with cytomegalovirus. Correlated functional status among segregating V segments might be attributable to linkage disequilibrium, but an unknown experimental factor could not be ruled out. In a later analysis, HLA-associated TCR beta chains showed more clonal expansion and lower generation probabilities than non-associated chains that were equally common.

The cohort consisted of 600 to 750 healthy bone marrow donors. At the time of sampling, all cohort members were nominally healthy, though unrecorded immune exposures were likely present. The donor tested CMV seronegative and was one of the 352 seronegative cohort members. Each donor provided a peripheral blood sample, and peripheral blood mononuclear cells were used for TCR beta sequencing. The Qiagen DNeasy Blood Extraction Kit was used to extract genomic DNA from the blood cell samples. The library was generated by the immunoSEQ multiplex PCR assay. For the multiplex PCR, a mixture combining 60 forward primers for TCR Vbeta segments and 13 reverse primers for TCR Jbeta segments was used. A multiplex PCR assay on genomic DNA amplified the CDR3 region of rearranged TCR beta genes. Amplified TCR beta libraries were sequenced as 87-base-pair reads on the Illumina HiSeq System. Turning to the authors' computational methods: A later analysis counted 65 million to 90 million unique TCR beta chains across the 550 to 800 repertoires, and 10 million to 11 million of these chains were shared by at least two donors. A nearest-neighbor algorithm error-corrected the raw reads and collapsed the reads into unique sequences, merging closely related sequences to remove PCR and sequencing errors. Alignment of CDR3 sequences to IMGT reference sequences was used to assign V, D and J gene segments. For a sequence to be retained, a match of at least six nucleotides to both a V gene segment and a J gene segment was required. Rearrangements were called productive when the CDR3 lacked stop codons and stayed in frame with V and J; all others were non-productive. CDR3 was defined according to IMGT convention as the region running from the second conserved V-encoded cysteine to the conserved J-encoded phenylalanine. Sequences without an unambiguous match to a single V gene segment were excluded from the earlier analysis of a few hundred of the donors. In an earlier analysis of several hundred of the donors, V segments were called functional above 56.7% productive rearrangements and were called segregating when the between-donor standard deviation exceeded 5%. To diagnose cytomegalovirus status from the catalog of TCR beta chain sequences, a statistical classification framework was built. In a later analysis, V and J genes were assigned by comparing TCR nucleotide sequences against IMGT/GENE-DB human TR gene sequences. A later analysis assigned CDR3 sequences and most-parsimonious VDJ recombination scenarios with the TCRdist pipeline. In a later analysis, each TCR beta chain was defined by its CDR3 amino acid sequence together with its V-gene family, and reads without a unique V-gene family were excluded. To address suspected cross-contamination and a sequencing artifact, a later analysis removed a few hundred highly shared, low-generation-probability nucleotide sequences. In a later analysis, a clonal expansion index was calculated for each public chain from normalized within-repertoire ranks of inferred template counts. Generation probabilities in a later analysis came from a VDJ recombination model fitted to out-of-frame rearrangements, and those results were checked against IGoR. A later analysis scored TCR-TCR, TCR-HLA and TCR-CMV co-occurrence with hypergeometric tests, applying a repertoire-size bias correction to TCR pairs. In a later analysis, false discovery rates were estimated by permuting HLA or CMV assignments 20 times. In a later analysis, co-occurring TCRs were grouped with DBSCAN, and TCRdist sequence similarity was added when clustering was performed within HLA-allele-positive subsets. Repertoires with fewer than 30,000 or more than 120,000 public chains, plus five repertoires with anomalous nucleotide sharing, were excluded from co-occurrence clustering. TCRdb stores this immuneACCESS table with in-frame sequences only. Part of the clones is absent; in the studies checked, under half of the shortfall reflects unresolved V genes, and no reason is known for the rest. Clone size and V and J calls were adopted from that table, with D and trimming inferred from the DNA. This sample comprises 180,000 or so clones, 78% of them detected only once. Approximately 2.9% of the sample is taken by the ten largest.

Inclusive of the bounding cysteine and phenylalanine, the CDR3 is 17 residues long. The retained sequence is limited to the CDR3, 51 bases, with the frame set at the first base. V trim: 3 bases; J trim: 4 bases; unmatched bases: 13. The germline V gene provides CDR1 SGHDT and CDR2 YYEEEE. The rearrangement joined TRBV5-6 to TRBJ2-3; 8 bases in between match TRBD2. Sequencing input: PBMCs. This sequence originates from a female donor in good health and CMV-seronegative. The CDR3 in this case is CASSWRDASGLADTQYF. Here is the DNA: TGTGCCAGCAGCTGGCGGGACGCTAGCGGGCTTGCAGATACGCAGTATTTT.